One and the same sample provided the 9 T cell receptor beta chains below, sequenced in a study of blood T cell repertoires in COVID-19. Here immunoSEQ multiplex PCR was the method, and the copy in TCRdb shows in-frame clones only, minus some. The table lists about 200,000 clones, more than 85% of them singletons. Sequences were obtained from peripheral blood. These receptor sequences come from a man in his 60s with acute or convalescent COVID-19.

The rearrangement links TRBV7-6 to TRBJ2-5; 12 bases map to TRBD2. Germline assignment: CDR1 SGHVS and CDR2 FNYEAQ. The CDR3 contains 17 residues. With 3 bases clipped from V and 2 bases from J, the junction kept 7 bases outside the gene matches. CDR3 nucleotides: TGTGCCAGCAGCTTTCCGTCTAGCGGGGGGGAACAAGAGACCCAGTACTTC. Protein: CASSFPSSGGEQETQYF.

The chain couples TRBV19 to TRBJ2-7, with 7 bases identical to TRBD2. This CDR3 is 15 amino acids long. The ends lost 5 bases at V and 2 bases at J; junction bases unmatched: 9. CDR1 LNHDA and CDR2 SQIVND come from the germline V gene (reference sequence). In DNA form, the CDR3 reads TGTGCCAGTAGTTTAGGCGCTAGCGGAACCTACGAGCAGTACTTC. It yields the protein CASSLGASGTYEQYF.

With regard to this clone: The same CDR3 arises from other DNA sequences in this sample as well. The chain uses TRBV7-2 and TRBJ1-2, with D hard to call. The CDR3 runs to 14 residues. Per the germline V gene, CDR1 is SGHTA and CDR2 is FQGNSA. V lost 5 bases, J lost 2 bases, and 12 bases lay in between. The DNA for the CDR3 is TGTGCCAGCAGCCCCGGAGGAGGGAACTATGGCTACACCTTC. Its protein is CASSPGGGNYGYTF.

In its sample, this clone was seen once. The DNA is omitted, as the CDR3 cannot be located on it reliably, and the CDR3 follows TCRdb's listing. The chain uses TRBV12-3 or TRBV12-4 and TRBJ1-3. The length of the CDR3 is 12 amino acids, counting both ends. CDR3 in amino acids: CASSTSRNTIYF.

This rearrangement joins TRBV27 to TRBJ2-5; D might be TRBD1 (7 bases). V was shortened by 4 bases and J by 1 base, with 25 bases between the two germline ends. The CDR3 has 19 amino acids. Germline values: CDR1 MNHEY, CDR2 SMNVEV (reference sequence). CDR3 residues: CASSSLSWLTRGPQETQYF. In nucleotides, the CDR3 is TGTGCCAGCAGTTCCCTATCGTGGTTGACTAGGGGGCCCCAAGAGACCCAGTACTTC.

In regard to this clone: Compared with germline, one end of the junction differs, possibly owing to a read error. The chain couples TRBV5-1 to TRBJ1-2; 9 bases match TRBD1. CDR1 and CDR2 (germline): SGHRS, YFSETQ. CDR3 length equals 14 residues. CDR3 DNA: TGCGCCAGCAGTTTGGAAGGGACAGGGACTGGCTACACCTTC. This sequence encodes CASSLEGTGTGYTF.

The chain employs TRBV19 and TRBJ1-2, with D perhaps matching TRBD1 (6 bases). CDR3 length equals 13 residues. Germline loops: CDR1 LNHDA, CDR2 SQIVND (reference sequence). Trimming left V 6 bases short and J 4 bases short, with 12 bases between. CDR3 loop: CASSRGQIYGYTF. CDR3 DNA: TGTGCCAGTAGCCGAGGACAGATCTATGGCTACACCTTC.

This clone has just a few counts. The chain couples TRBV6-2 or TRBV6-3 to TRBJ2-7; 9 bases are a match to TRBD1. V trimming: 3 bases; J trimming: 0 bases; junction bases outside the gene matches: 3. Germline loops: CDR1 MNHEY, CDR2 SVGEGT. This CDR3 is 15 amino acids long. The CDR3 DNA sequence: TGTGCCAGCAGTTATCAGGGACAGGGCTCCTACGAGCAGTACTTC. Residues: CASSYQGQGSYEQYF.

CDR3 in amino acids: CASSVIQGADGYTF. CDR3 nucleotides: TGTGCCAGTAGCGTAATACAGGGGGCAGACGGCTACACCTTC. This chain uses TRBV19 with TRBJ1-2, with TRBD1 identical over 9 bases. Unmatched junction bases numbered 10, after V lost 6 bases and J lost 8 bases. CDR1 is LNHDA and CDR2 is SQIVND in the germline V gene (reference sequence). The CDR3 sequence is 14 residues long. Full variable domain (missing parts from reference TRBV19 and TRBJ1-2): DGGITQSPKYLFRKEGQNVTLSCEQNLNHDAMYWYRQDPGQGLRLIYYSQIVNDFQKGDIAEGYSVSREKKESFPLTVTSAQKNPTAFYLCASSVIQGADGYTFGSGTRLTVV.